The 19 T cell receptor beta chains in this list originate from one sample, sequenced in a study of shared clonotypes between healthy human individuals. In the naive CD8 group, cells lacked CD45RO and were positively selected for CCR7, so terminally differentiated effector memory CD45RA+ cells were left out. Profiling relied on immunoSEQ multiplex PCR, and the TCRdb table lists in-frame clones only, not all of them. Among about 600,000 clones listed, more than 95% were seen once. The sequencing sample was made of naive CD8+ T cells sorted from blood. The receptor set was obtained from a man aged 25-45 years in good health.

The chain has TRBV6-1 and TRBJ2-3, with unresolved D. The CDR3 contains 14 residues. The V gene's germline CDR1 is MNHNS and CDR2 SASEGT. V lost 2 bases to trimming and J lost 6 bases, with 12 bases between them. CDR3 residues: CASSEPSYADTQYF. Written as DNA, the CDR3 is TGTGCCAGCAGTGAACCCAGTTACGCGGATACGCAGTATTTT.

The CDR3 is CASSLSGTALNTEAFF. The DNA for the CDR3 is TGCGCCAGCAGCTTGTCCGGGACAGCCTTGAACACTGAAGCTTTCTTT. The V and J genes are TRBV5-1 and TRBJ1-1; 7 bases map to TRBD1. Germline V gives CDR1 SGHRS, CDR2 YFSETQ. The V segment lost 1 base and the J segment 0 bases; nucleotides outside the gene matches: 6. The CDR3 contains 16 residues.

The CDR3 loop is CASSVGSGSSGELFF. The CDR3 DNA is TGTGCCAGCAGCGTTGGTAGCGGGAGTTCCGGGGAGCTGTTTTTT. This rearrangement joins TRBV9 to TRBJ2-2; 9 bases are a match to TRBD2. V shed 2 bases and J 6 bases; nucleotides not matched to a gene: 5. Germline values: CDR1 SGDLS, CDR2 YYNGEE. This CDR3 is 15 amino acids long. Together with reference TRBV9 and TRBJ2-2, the CDR3 gives the full variable domain: DSGVTQTPKHLITATGQRVTLRCSPRSGDLSVYWYQQSLDQGLQFLIQYYNGEERAKGNILERFSAQQFPDLHSELNLSSLELGDSALYFCASSVGSGSSGELFFGEGSRLTVL.

This sequence joins TRBV7-9 and TRBJ1-5; 7 positions match TRBD1. This CDR3 is 15 amino acids long. Trimming took 3 bases from V and 3 from J; bases not matched to a gene: 5. The V gene's germline CDR1 is SEHNR and CDR2 FQNEAQ (reference sequence). The CDR3 here is CASSLGGQYNQPQHF. DNA for the CDR3: TGTGCCAGCAGCTTGGGGGGACAGTACAATCAGCCCCAGCATTTT.

V and J are TRBV9 and TRBJ2-2; TRBD1 is a possible D gene (5 bases). Germline loops: CDR1 SGDLS, CDR2 YYNGEE. Trimming shortened V by 0 bases and J by 6 bases, and 9 bases separated the two germline ends. This CDR3 comprises 14 residues. This CDR3 reads CASSVEGFPGELFF. The CDR3 DNA sequence: TGTGCCAGCAGCGTAGAGGGGTTCCCCGGGGAGCTGTTTTTT.

This chain uses TRBV7-8 with TRBJ2-7; 8 bases agree with TRBD1. Germline assignment: CDR1 SGHVS and CDR2 FQNEAQ. V trimming: 1 base; J trimming: 2 bases; junction bases outside the gene matches: 7. CDR3 length: 16 residues. CDR3 coding DNA: TGTGCCAGCAGCTTAGGTTTACGACAGGGGACCTACGAGCAGTACTTC. Residues: CASSLGLRQGTYEQYF.

The chain combines TRBV25-1 with TRBJ2-7; tentatively, D is TRBD1 (5 bases). Between the trimmed V and J ends, which lost 4 bases and 2 bases, there was a span of 9 bases. The germline V gene encodes CDR1 MGHDK and CDR2 SYGVNS. The CDR3 is 13 amino acids. The CDR3 DNA follows: TGTGCCAGCAGTGGGGGCGCGGCCTACGAGCAGTACTTC. Translating gives CASSGGAAYEQYF.

This clone appeared once. This chain connects TRBV5-1 to TRBJ2-1; the match to TRBD2 covers 8 bases. V shed 5 bases, J shed 3 bases, and the junction held 7 bases outside the gene matches. Germline V CDR1 and CDR2: SGHRS, YFSETQ. The CDR3 totals 15 residues. The CDR3 reads CASSSTAGVYNEQFF. The CDR3 DNA reads TGCGCCAGCAGTTCTACAGCGGGGGTCTACAATGAGCAGTTCTTC. Complete variable domain (other parts from reference TRBV5-1 and TRBJ2-1): KAGVTQTPRYLIKTRGQQVTLSCSPISGHRSVSWYQQTPGQGLQFLFEYFSETQRNKGNFPGRFSGRQFSNSRSEMNVSTLELGDSALYLCASSSTAGVYNEQFFGPGTRLTVL.

In this sample, this clone turned up once. The rearrangement joins TRBV9 to TRBJ1-2, with D possibly TRBD1 on 5 matching bases. There are 14 residues in the CDR3. V was clipped by 7 bases and J by 3 bases, with 16 bases between them. Germline values: CDR1 SGDLS, CDR2 YYNGEE. The CDR3 spells CASGYSGTDYGYTF. DNA for the CDR3: TGTGCCAGCGGGTACTCCGGGACGGACTATGGCTACACCTTC.

As to this clone: In the same sample, other DNA sequences code for this CDR3. The chain carries TRBV18 and TRBJ2-7; 9 bases are a match to TRBD2. The CDR3 is 16 residues long. V was clipped by 3 bases and J by 4 bases; unmatched bases: 10. Germline V gives CDR1 KGHSH, CDR2 LQKENI. The CDR3 sequence is CASSPRSSGSSYEQYF. CDR3 bases: TGTGCCAGCTCACCGCGAAGTAGCGGGAGTAGTTACGAGCAGTACTTC.

J is TRBJ1-1 and V is TRBV7-9; no clear D. The germline V and J ends were trimmed by 2 bases and 1 base, with 11 bases remaining between them. CDR1 is SEHNR, CDR2 FQNEAQ, per germline (reference sequence). This CDR3 has 15 residues. The CDR3 DNA reads as TGTGCCAGCAGCTTAAATCCGTCTGCGAACACTGAAGCTTTCTTT. As protein: CASSLNPSANTEAFF.

This rearrangement joins TRBV19 to TRBJ2-1; 11 bases map to TRBD2. The CDR3 has 14 amino acids. V gave up 7 bases and J gave up 7 bases; unmatched junction bases: 6. Germline V gives CDR1 LNHDA, CDR2 SQIVND (reference sequence). CDR3 DNA: TGTGCCAGTACAGGGACTAGCGGAGAGAATGAGCAGTTCTTC. Encoded protein: CASTGTSGENEQFF.

V and J are TRBV7-9 and TRBJ2-1; D call uncertain. Germline lookup yields CDR1 SEHNR and CDR2 FQNEAQ (reference sequence). V was trimmed by 1 base and J by 5 bases, leaving 12 bases between them. This CDR3 is built from 15 residues. CDR3 protein: CASSLVQDSDNEQFF. The CDR3 DNA follows: TGTGCCAGCAGCTTAGTCCAGGATTCGGACAATGAGCAGTTCTTC.

V and J are TRBV2 and TRBJ2-5; D is possibly TRBD2 (6 bases). Germline V gene data show CDR1 as SNHLY and CDR2 as FYNNEI. V lost 6 bases and J lost 2, with 16 bases in between. There are 15 residues in the CDR3. In DNA, the CDR3 is TGTGCCAGCAGGGTGACTAGTGGTTGGCAAGAGACCCAGTACTTC. It encodes CASRVTSGWQETQYF.

This clone has just a few counts. This chain connects TRBV4-2 to TRBJ2-2; 8 bases match TRBD1. This CDR3 contains 16 residues. V lost 3 bases to trimming and J lost 1 base; unmatched junction nucleotides: 4. Germline CDR1 is LGHNA and CDR2 is YNFKEQ. The CDR3 bases are TGTGCCAGCAGCCATATAGGGACAGGGAACACCGGGGAGCTGTTTTTT. Its translation is CASSHIGTGNTGELFF.

This chain joins TRBV7-6 and TRBJ2-6; D assignment may be TRBD1 or TRBD2 (6 bases each). The germline gives CDR1 SGHVS, CDR2 FNYEAQ. The V gene lost 7 bases and the J gene lost 2 bases, with 24 bases spanning the gap. This CDR3 has 19 amino acids. CDR3 region: CASTPRGLSRVAGANVLTF. The CDR3 DNA is TGTGCCAGCACACCCCGGGGGCTCTCGCGTGTAGCTGGGGCCAACGTCCTGACTTTC.

The gene calls are TRBV5-1 and TRBJ2-2; perhaps TRBD1 as D (6 bases). The germline V gene encodes CDR1 SGHRS and CDR2 YFSETQ. The CDR3 loop spans 18 amino acids. Trimming removed 4 bases from V and 3 bases from J, with 22 bases in between. In nucleotides, the CDR3 is TGCGCCAGCAGCCTACTGCCTACAGGGCAGATGGACACCGGGGAGCTGTTTTTT. Encoded protein: CASSLLPTGQMDTGELFF.

The gene calls are TRBV29-1 and TRBJ2-3; 11 bases are shared with TRBD2. CDR3 length: 13 residues. Trimming removed 8 bases from V and 7 bases from J; junction bases left unmatched: 8. Germline values: CDR1 SQVTM, CDR2 ANQGSEA. CDR3 sequence reads: CSSLTSGVNTQYF. The CDR3 DNA follows: TGCAGCTCCTTGACTAGCGGGGTAAATACGCAGTATTTT.

The chain joins TRBV11-2 to TRBJ2-2, with 9 positions matching TRBD1. The germline V gene has CDR1 SGHAT and CDR2 FQNNGV. After removal of 1 base from V and 0 bases from J, the junction contained 9 bases not matched to a gene. CDR3 size: 19 residues. The CDR3 bases are TGTGCCAGCAGCTTAGTCGTTGGACAGGGGTATGCGAACACCGGGGAGCTGTTTTTT. Translation: CASSLVVGQGYANTGELFF.